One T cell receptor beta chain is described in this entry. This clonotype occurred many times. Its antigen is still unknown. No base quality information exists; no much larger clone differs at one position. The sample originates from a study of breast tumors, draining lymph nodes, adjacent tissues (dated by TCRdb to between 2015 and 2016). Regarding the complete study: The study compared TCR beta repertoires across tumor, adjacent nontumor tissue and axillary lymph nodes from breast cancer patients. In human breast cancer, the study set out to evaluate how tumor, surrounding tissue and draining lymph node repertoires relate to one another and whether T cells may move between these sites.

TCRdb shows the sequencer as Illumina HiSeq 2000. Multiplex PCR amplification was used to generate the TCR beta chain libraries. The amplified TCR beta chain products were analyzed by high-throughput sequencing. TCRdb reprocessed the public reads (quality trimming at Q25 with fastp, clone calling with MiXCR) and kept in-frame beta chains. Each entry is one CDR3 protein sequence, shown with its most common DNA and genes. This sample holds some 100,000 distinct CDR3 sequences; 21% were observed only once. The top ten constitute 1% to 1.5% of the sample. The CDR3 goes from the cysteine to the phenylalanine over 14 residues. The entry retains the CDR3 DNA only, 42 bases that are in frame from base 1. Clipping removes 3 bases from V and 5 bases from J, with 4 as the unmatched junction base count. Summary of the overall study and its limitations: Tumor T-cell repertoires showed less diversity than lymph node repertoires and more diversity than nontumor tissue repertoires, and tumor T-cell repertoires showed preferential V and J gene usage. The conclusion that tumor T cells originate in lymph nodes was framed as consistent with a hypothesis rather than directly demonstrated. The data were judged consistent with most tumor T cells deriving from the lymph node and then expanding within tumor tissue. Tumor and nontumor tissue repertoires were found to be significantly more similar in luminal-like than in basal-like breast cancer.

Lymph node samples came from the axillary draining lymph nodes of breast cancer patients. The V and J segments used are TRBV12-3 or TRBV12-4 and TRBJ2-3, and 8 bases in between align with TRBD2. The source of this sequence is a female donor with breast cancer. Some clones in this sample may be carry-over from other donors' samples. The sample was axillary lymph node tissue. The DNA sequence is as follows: TGTGCCAGCAGTTTGCGGGAGGAGAGAGATACGCAGTATTTT. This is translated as CASSLREERDTQYF.